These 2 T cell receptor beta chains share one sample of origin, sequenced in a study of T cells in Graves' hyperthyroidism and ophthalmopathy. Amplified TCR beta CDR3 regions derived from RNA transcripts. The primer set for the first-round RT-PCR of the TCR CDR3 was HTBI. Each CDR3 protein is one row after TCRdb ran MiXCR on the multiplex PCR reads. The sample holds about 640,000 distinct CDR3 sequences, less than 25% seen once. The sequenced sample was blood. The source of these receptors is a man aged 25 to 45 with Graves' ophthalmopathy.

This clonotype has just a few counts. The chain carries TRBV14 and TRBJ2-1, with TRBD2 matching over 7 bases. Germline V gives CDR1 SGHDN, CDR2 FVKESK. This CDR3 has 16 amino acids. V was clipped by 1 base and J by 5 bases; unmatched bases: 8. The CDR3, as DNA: TGTGCCAGCAGCCAAGTGTTGCTAGCGGACAACAATGAGCAGTTCTTC. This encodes CASSQVLLADNNEQFF.

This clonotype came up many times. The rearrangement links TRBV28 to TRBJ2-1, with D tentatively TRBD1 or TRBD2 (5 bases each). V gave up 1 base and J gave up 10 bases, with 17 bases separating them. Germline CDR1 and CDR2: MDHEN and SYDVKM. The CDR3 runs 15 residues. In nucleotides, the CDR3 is TGTGCCAGCAGTTTATTTGGGGACCAAGAAGGGGAGCAGTTCTTC. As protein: CASSLFGDQEGEQFF.